This is a list of T cell receptor beta chains from one sample in a study of PD-L1 blockade in urothelial cancer. TCRdb's copy holds only in-frame clones and misses some; the assay was immunoSEQ multiplex PCR. The data contain 120,000 or so clones, more than 70% of them singletons. Sequenced material: PBMCs, taken around atezolizumab (anti-PD-L1) treatment. Receptors were obtained from a man aged 45 to 65 with urothelial cancer. Both conserved end residues are part of each CDR3. Each record gives: J gene, D gene, clone size, V gene, CDR3 DNA, CDR3 protein. The D gene is left open where the match is weak. Clone size is shown for a subset of rows, as once, few, many or a class of expanded clone.

TRBJ2-7 | TRBD1 | - | TRBV9 | TGTGCCAGCAGCCCCCGGGACAGGGATCGCCACTACGAGCAGTACTTC | CASSPRDRDRHYEQYF
TRBJ2-7 | TRBD2 | once | TRBV6-6 | TGTGCCAGCAGTTCCGAACGGGGGAGGGGTTCCTACGAGCAGTACTTC | CASSSERGRGSYEQYF
TRBJ1-1 | TRBD1 | - | TRBV9 | TGTGCCAGCAGAGGAGAGGGGAAGGGACAGGGGAACACTGAAGCTTTCTTT | CASRGEGKGQGNTEAFF
TRBJ2-7 | TRBD2 | - | TRBV7-2 | TGTGCCAGCAGCGCAAGCGGGGGCTACTCCTACGAGCAGTACTTC | CASSASGGYSYEQYF
TRBJ2-7 | - | - | TRBV11-2 | TGTGCCAGCAGCATCCCCAGCGCGTCCTACGAGCAGTACTTC | CASSIPSASYEQYF
TRBJ1-5 | TRBD1 | - | TRBV6-1 | TGTGCCAGCAGTGAAACAGGGGTTCAGCCCCAGCATTTT | CASSETGVQPQHF
TRBJ2-7 | TRBD1 | - | TRBV6-5 | TGTGCCAGCAGTTACCTCGGGACAGGGATGGTCGAGCAGTACTTC | CASSYLGTGMVEQYF
TRBJ1-1 | - | - | TRBV6-6 | TGTGCCAGCAGTTACTCGGCCGGGCGGGGCCCTGAAGCTTTCTTT | CASSYSAGRGPEAFF
TRBJ1-6 | - | - | TRBV2 | TGTGCCAGCAGTGAATATCCCTATTATAATTCACCCCTCCACTTT | CASSEYPYYNSPLHF
TRBJ2-3 | - | once | TRBV7-2 | TGTGCCAGCAGCTTCAGGTCTTCTAGCACAGATACGCAGTATTTT | CASSFRSSSTDTQYF
TRBJ2-5 | - | - | TRBV6-5 | TGTGCCAGCAGTTACGGAGGGCGAGGGCAAGAGACCCAGTACTTC | CASSYGGRGQETQYF
TRBJ1-2 | - | - | TRBV4-1 | TGCGCCAGCAGCCAAGATTTAGCTTTAGGAGGCTACACCTTC | CASSQDLALGGYTF